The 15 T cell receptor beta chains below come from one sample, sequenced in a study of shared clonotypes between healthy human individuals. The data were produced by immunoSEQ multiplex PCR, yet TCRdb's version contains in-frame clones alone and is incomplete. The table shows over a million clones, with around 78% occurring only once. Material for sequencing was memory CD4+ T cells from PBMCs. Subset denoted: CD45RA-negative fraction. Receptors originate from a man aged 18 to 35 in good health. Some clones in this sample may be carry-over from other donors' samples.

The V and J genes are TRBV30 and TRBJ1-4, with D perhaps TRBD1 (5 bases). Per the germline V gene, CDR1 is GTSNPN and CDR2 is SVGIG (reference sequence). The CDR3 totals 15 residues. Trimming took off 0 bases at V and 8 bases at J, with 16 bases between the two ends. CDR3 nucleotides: TGTGCCTGGAGTGTATGGGGCAGGGTACGGGAAAAACTGTTTTTT. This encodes CAWSVWGRVREKLFF.

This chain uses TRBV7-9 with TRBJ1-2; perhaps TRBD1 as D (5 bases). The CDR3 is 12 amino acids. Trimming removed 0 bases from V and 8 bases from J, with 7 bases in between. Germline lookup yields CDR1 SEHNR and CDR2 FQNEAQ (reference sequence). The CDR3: CASSLAGAGYTF. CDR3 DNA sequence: TGTGCCAGCAGCTTAGCCGGGGCGGGCTACACCTTC.

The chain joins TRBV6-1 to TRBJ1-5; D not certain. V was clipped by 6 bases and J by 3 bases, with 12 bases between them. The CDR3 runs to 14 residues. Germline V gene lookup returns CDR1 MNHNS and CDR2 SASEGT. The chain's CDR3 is CASSLREYNQPQHF. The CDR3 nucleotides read TGTGCCAGCAGCCTCCGGGAGTACAATCAGCCCCAGCATTTT.

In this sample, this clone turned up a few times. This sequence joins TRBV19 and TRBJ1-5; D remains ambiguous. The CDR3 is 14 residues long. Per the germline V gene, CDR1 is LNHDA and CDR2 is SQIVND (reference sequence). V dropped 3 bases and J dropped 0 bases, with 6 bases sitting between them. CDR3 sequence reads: CASSIGDSNQPQHF. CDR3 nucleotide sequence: TGTGCCAGTAGTATCGGAGATAGCAATCAGCCCCAGCATTTT.

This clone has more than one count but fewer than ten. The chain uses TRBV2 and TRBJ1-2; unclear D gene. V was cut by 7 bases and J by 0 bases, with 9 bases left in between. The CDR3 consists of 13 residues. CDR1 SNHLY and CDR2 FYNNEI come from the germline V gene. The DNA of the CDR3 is TGTGCCAGCAAATACGCGACTAACTATGGCTACACCTTC. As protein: CASKYATNYGYTF.

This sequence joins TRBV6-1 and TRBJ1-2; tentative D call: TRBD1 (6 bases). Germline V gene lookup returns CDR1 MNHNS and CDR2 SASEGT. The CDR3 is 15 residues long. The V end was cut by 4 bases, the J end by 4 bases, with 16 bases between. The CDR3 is CASSVPLGGGYGYTF. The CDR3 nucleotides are TGTGCCAGCAGTGTCCCCTTAGGGGGAGGCTATGGCTACACCTTC.

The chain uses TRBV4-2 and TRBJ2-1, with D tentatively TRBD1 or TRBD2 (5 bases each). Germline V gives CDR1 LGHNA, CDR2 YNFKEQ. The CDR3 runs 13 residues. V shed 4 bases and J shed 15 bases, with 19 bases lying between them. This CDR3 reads CASSLRPGTLPFF. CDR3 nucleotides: TGTGCCAGCAGCCTACGGCCGGGGACGCTGCCGTTCTTC.

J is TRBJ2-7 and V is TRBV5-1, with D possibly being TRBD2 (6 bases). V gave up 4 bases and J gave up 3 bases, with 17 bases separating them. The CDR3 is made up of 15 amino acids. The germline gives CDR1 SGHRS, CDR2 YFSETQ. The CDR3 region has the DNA TGCGCCAGCAGCGCCCAGACTAGAGGAGACTACGAGCAGTACTTC. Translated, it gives CASSAQTRGDYEQYF.

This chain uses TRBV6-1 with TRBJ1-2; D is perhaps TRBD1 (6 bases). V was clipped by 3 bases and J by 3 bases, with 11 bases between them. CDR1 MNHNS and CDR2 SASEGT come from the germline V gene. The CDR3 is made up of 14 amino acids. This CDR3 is CASSDSGVYYGYTF. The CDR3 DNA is TGTGCCAGCAGTGATTCAGGGGTTTACTATGGCTACACCTTC.

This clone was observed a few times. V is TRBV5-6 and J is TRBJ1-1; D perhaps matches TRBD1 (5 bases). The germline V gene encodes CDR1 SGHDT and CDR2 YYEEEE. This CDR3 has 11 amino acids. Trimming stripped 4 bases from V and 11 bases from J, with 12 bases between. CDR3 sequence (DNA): TGTGCCAGCAGCGGACGCGGGGGGGCTTTCTTT. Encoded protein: CASSGRGGAFF.

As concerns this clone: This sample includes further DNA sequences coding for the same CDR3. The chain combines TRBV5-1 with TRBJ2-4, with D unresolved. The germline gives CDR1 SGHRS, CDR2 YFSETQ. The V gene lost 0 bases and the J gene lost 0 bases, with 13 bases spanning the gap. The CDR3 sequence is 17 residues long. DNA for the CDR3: TGCGCCAGCAGCTTGGCCGGGCAGATACTAGCCAAAAACATTCAGTACTTC. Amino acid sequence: CASSLAGQILAKNIQYF.

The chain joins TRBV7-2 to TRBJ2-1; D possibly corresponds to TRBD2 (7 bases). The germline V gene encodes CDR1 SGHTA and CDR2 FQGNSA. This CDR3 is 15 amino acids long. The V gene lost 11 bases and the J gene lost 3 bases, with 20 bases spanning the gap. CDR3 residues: CAGGAAQGHYNEQFF. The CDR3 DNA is TGTGCCGGGGGGGCGGCTCAAGGGCACTACAATGAGCAGTTCTTC.

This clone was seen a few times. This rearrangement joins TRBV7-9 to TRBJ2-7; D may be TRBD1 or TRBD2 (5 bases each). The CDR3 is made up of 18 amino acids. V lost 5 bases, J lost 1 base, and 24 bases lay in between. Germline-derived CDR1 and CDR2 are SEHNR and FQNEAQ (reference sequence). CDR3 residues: CASSPGRLKSSRSYEQYF. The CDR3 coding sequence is TGTGCCAGCAGCCCGGGACGGCTAAAGAGTTCGCGGTCCTACGAGCAGTACTTC.

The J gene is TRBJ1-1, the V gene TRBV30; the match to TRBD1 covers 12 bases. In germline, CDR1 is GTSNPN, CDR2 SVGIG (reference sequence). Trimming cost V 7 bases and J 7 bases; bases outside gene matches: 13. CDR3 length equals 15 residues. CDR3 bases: TGTGCCTACGCAGTCCGGGACAGGGGGCTCGGTGAAGCTTTCTTT. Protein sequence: CAYAVRDRGLGEAFF. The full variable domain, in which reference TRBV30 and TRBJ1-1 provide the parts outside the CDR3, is SQTIHQWPATLVQPVGSPLSLECTVEGTSNPNLYWYRQAAGRGLQLLFYSVGIGQISSEVPQNLSASRPQDRQFILSSKKLLLSDSGFYLCAYAVRDRGLGEAFFGQGTRLTVV.

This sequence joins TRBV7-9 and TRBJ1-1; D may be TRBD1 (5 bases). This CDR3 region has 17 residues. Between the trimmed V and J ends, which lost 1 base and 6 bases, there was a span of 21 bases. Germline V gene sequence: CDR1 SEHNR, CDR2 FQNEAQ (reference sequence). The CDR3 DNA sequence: TGTGCCAGCAGCTTAGGCGGGCACGGGGCCGCCTTCCCTGAAGCTTTCTTT. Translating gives CASSLGGHGAAFPEAFF.